Listed below are T cell receptor beta chains from one sample, sequenced in a study of cytomegalovirus exposure and HLA in healthy donors. Clones were sequenced by immunoSEQ multiplex PCR, and TCRdb holds only the in-frame ones, with some missing. The sample shows around 150,000 clones, less than 80% of them seen only once. Sample: PBMCs. These receptors originate from a man aged 40-55 years in good health and CMV-seronegative. Both conserved end residues are part of each CDR3. A D gene is named only where the DNA matches it firmly. Clone size is stated in some rows and not others, as once, few, many or a class when expanded.

CDR3	DNA	size	D	V	J
CASSTQGQDQPQHF	TGTGCCAGTAGTACCCAGGGACAGGATCAGCCCCAGCATTTT	-	TRBD1	TRBV19	TRBJ1-5
CASSLLAGGKEQFF	TGCGCCAGCAGCTTACTAGCGGGAGGCAAGGAGCAGTTCTTC	-	TRBD2	TRBV5-1	TRBJ2-1
CASSGTRNYNEQFF	TGTGCCAGCAGCGGGACTAGGAACTACAATGAGCAGTTCTTC	few	TRBD2	TRBV5-4	TRBJ2-1
CAWSPGLAGPTDTQYF	TGTGCCTGGAGTCCGGGACTAGCGGGGCCCACAGATACGCAGTATTTT	-	TRBD2	TRBV30	TRBJ2-3
CASTTGDRGYEQYF	TGTGCCAGTACAACGGGGGACAGGGGCTACGAGCAGTACTTC	-	TRBD1	TRBV6-1	TRBJ2-7
CASNEGRQETQYF	TGTGCCAGCAATGAGGGGCGCCAAGAGACCCAGTACTTC	-	-	TRBV2	TRBJ2-5
CASSLPVAGMGAFF	TGTGCCAGCAGCTTACCTGTCGCAGGGATGGGGGCTTTCTTT	-	-	TRBV28	TRBJ1-1
CASSPGGPSLTGELFF	TGTGCCAGCAGCCCAGGGGGCCCCTCCCTTACCGGGGAGCTGTTTTTT	-	TRBD1	TRBV7-8	TRBJ2-2
CSVGRQGYGNEQFF	TGCAGCGTTGGGCGACAGGGGTACGGCAATGAGCAGTTCTTC	-	TRBD1	TRBV29-1	TRBJ2-1
CASRQVGGETEAFF	TGTGCCAGCCGACAGGTTGGGGGGGAGACTGAAGCTTTCTTT	-	-	TRBV6-5	TRBJ1-1
CASSGGRGIDEQFF	TGTGCCAGCAGTGGCGGCCGAGGAATAGATGAGCAGTTCTTC	-	-	TRBV27	TRBJ2-1
CASSAPGQGEETQYF	TGTGCCAGCAGTGCCCCCGGACAGGGTGAAGAGACCCAGTACTTC	few	TRBD1	TRBV2	TRBJ2-5
CASLPGTDTQYF	TGTGCCAGCCTGCCGGGCACAGATACGCAGTATTTT	-	-	TRBV6-1	TRBJ2-3
CASSLGLAGGTYEQYF	TGTGCCAGCAGCTTGGGGCTAGCGGGAGGTACCTACGAGCAGTACTTC	-	TRBD2	TRBV5-4	TRBJ2-7
CSVESGTGELFF	TGCAGCGTTGAATCGGGAACCGGGGAGCTGTTTTTT	-	-	TRBV29-1	TRBJ2-2
CSVEEDREYGYTF	TGCAGCGTTGAAGAGGACAGGGAGTATGGCTACACCTTC	-	TRBD1	TRBV29-1	TRBJ1-2
CAISEWGPNQPQHF	TGTGCCATCAGTGAGTGGGGGCCCAATCAGCCCCAGCATTTT	once	-	TRBV10-3	TRBJ1-5
CASSPSFRGDTEAFF	TGTGCCAGTAGTCCTTCGTTCCGGGGGGACACTGAAGCTTTCTTT	-	-	TRBV19	TRBJ1-1
CASSIVSGIARNIQYF	TGTGCCAGTAGTATAGTCTCGGGGATTGCCCGAAACATTCAGTACTTC	once	-	TRBV19	TRBJ2-4
CASSRKGYLNF	TGTGCCAGCAGCCGGAAGGGGTATCTTAACTTC	-	-	TRBV6-4	TRBJ2-7
CASSPTALNTEAFF	TGTGCCAGCAGCCCGACAGCTTTGAACACTGAAGCTTTCTTT	-	-	TRBV11-2	TRBJ1-1
CASSPAGGPPDTQYF	TGCGCCAGCAGCCCAGCGGGAGGGCCTCCAGATACGCAGTATTTT	-	TRBD2	TRBV4-1	TRBJ2-3
CASSLDPTGFTDTQYF	TGTGCCAGCTCACTGGATCCGACAGGGTTTACAGATACGCAGTATTTT	-	TRBD1	TRBV18	TRBJ2-3
CASSVVDNYSGNTIYF	TGTGCCAGCAGTGTGGTGGACAATTACTCTGGAAACACCATATATTTT	-	-	TRBV6-1	TRBJ1-3
CASRDDQGSGNTIYF	TGTGCCAGCAGGGACGACCAGGGGTCTGGAAACACCATATATTTT	-	-	TRBV6-6	TRBJ1-3
CASSLTTSGRYEQYF	TGTGCCAGCAGCTTAACGACTAGCGGGAGATACGAGCAGTACTTC	medium-sized	TRBD2	TRBV7-9	TRBJ2-7
CASSLGGGSNEKLFF	TGTGCCAGCAGCTTAGGGGGGGGATCTAATGAAAAACTGTTTTTT	-	-	TRBV7-2	TRBJ1-4
CASSPGLAVRGQYF	TGTGCCAGCAGCCCCGGACTAGCAGTCCGCGGGCAGTACTTC	few	TRBD2	TRBV7-9	TRBJ2-7
CARSRPGQGTWEQYF	TGTGCCAGAAGCCGACCGGGACAGGGGACTTGGGAGCAGTACTTC	-	TRBD1	TRBV5-3	TRBJ2-7
CASSYSSNLYGYTF	TGTGCCAGCAGTTACTCGAGCAACCTCTATGGCTACACCTTC	once	-	TRBV6-5	TRBJ1-2
CASSPGLAFSGANVLTF	TGTGCCAGCTCGCCAGGACTAGCCTTCTCTGGGGCCAACGTCCTGACTTTC	-	TRBD2	TRBV7-9	TRBJ2-6
CASSPQGRAALGEQFF	TGTGCCAGCAGCCCACAGGGACGGGCCGCCCTCGGTGAGCAGTTCTTC	-	-	TRBV9	TRBJ2-1
CTSLKGGTSGSMHNEQFF	TGTACCAGCTTGAAAGGCGGGACTAGCGGGAGTATGCACAATGAGCAGTTCTTC	-	TRBD2	TRBV6-4	TRBJ2-1
CASSHRPLTGELFF	TGTGCCAGCAGCCACAGACCGTTGACAGGGGAGCTGTTTTTT	-	-	TRBV14	TRBJ2-2
CASSSRTSASRNEQFF	TGTGCCAGCAGTTCACGGACTAGCGCGAGCCGCAATGAGCAGTTCTTC	-	TRBD2	TRBV2	TRBJ2-1
CAAWGTSGSIVQETQYF	TGTGCCGCATGGGGGACTAGCGGCAGTATCGTTCAAGAGACCCAGTACTTC	-	TRBD2	TRBV2	TRBJ2-5
CASRRPPSAEQFF	TGTGCCAGCAGGCGTCCCCCGTCCGCTGAGCAGTTCTTC	-	-	TRBV27	TRBJ2-1
CASEDRGYTF	TGTGCCAGCGAAGACAGGGGCTACACCTTC	-	-	TRBV6-5	TRBJ1-2
CASSIGAGQRGYTF	TGTGCCAGCAGTATAGGGGCAGGCCAGCGTGGCTACACCTTC	-	-	TRBV7-2	TRBJ1-2
CASRIYGKSNNQPQHF	TGTGCCAGCAGGATATACGGGAAAAGTAATAATCAGCCCCAGCATTTT	-	-	TRBV28	TRBJ1-5